Presented here are 27 T cell receptor beta chains from one specimen sequenced in a study of blood T cell repertoires in COVID-19. Clones were sequenced by immunoSEQ multiplex PCR, and TCRdb holds only the in-frame ones, with some missing. This sample has 240,000 or so clones, with roughly 82% found just once. Sequenced: peripheral blood. These receptors were taken from a man older than 75 with acute or convalescent COVID-19.

This rearrangement joins TRBV3-1 (or the pseudogene TRBV3-2) to TRBJ1-5; D perhaps matches TRBD1 (5 bases). CDR1 is LGHDT, CDR2 YNNKEL, per germline (reference sequence). The CDR3 is made up of 16 amino acids. Deletions cut 5 bases from V and 5 bases from J, with 19 bases between. CDR3 bases: TGTGCCAGCAGCTCCTCCCAGGGACTGCGGCATCAGCCCCAGCATTTT. Protein: CASSSSQGLRHQPQHF.

The rearrangement joins TRBV5-8 to TRBJ1-5, with 9 bases fitting TRBD1. Germline-derived CDR1 and CDR2 are SGHTS and YDEGEE. V dropped 3 bases and J dropped 7; count of bases not matched to a gene: 5. The CDR3 totals 14 residues. CDR3 bases: TGTGCCAGCAGCTCGCCCACAGGGGGCCAGCCCCAGCATTTT. This gives the protein CASSSPTGGQPQHF.

This clone was seen a few times. The genes are TRBV28 and TRBJ1-1; D uncertain. Germline assignment: CDR1 MDHEN and CDR2 SYDVKM. CDR3 length equals 12 residues. Between the trimmed V and J ends, which lost 0 bases and 5 bases, there was a span of 4 bases. The CDR3 DNA reads TGTGCCAGCAGTTTATGGGAGACTGAAGCTTTCTTT. It specifies CASSLWETEAFF.

The J gene is TRBJ1-2, the V gene TRBV28, with TRBD1 matching over 7 bases. The CDR3 spans 17 residues. V was pared by 7 bases and J by 7 bases, with 21 bases of the junction left unmatched. Germline values: CDR1 MDHEN, CDR2 SYDVKM. The CDR3: CASIWSGGGGGLGGYTF. The CDR3 bases are TGTGCCAGCATCTGGAGTGGGGGAGGAGGGGGCCTCGGTGGCTACACCTTC.

The rearrangement joins TRBV24-1 to TRBJ1-5, with D possibly being TRBD1 (5 bases). Trimming took off 5 bases at V and 4 bases at J, with 11 bases between the two ends. The length of the CDR3 is 14 residues. The V gene's germline CDR1 is KGHDR and CDR2 SFDVKD. CDR3 protein: CATSGWGGNQPQHF. The CDR3, as DNA: TGTGCCACCAGTGGTTGGGGGGGGAATCAGCCCCAGCATTTT.

In the case of this clone: A junction end diverges from the germline sequence, so it may reflect a read error. The rearrangement uses TRBV20-1 and TRBJ1-1; no clear D. Germline V lookup: CDR1 DFQATT, CDR2 SNEGSKA (reference sequence). This CDR3 is 10 amino acids long. The CDR3 nucleotides read TGTAACGCGGGAAACACTGAAGCTTTCTTT. The encoded protein is CNAGNTEAFF.

V and J are TRBV3-1 (or the pseudogene TRBV3-2) and TRBJ2-1; TRBD2 aligns across 11 bases. Germline trimming cut 1 base from V and 8 bases from J; bases unmatched to any gene: 10. Germline CDR1 and CDR2: LGHDT and YNNKEL (reference sequence). This CDR3 has 17 amino acids. CDR3 in amino acids: CASSQGPLLAGGDEQFF. The CDR3 DNA follows: TGTGCCAGCAGCCAAGGTCCCCTCCTAGCGGGAGGCGATGAGCAGTTCTTC.

V and J are TRBV28 and TRBJ1-2; TRBD1 aligns across 8 bases. The CDR3 length is 15 residues. V was clipped by 6 bases and J by 4 bases; unmatched bases: 10. CDR1 and CDR2 from the germline V gene are MDHEN and SYDVKM. The CDR3 loop is CASSPTADRGYGYTF. DNA for the CDR3: TGTGCCAGCAGCCCCACGGCCGACAGGGGCTATGGCTACACCTTC.

This clone was recorded once. The chain has TRBV3-1 (or the pseudogene TRBV3-2) and TRBJ1-2; 8 bases agree with TRBD1. V was pared by 0 bases and J by 8 bases, with 8 bases of the junction left unmatched. This CDR3 contains 15 residues. Germline assignment: CDR1 LGHDT and CDR2 YNNKEL (reference sequence). The CDR3 DNA reads TGTGCCAGCAGCCAAGACGGGACAGGCAAGGGGGGCTACACCTTC. As protein: CASSQDGTGKGGYTF.

This clone was recorded only once. The CDR3 region is CASSLSSTQYF. Here the CDR3 DNA reads TGCGCCAGCAGCTTATCTAGTACGCAGTATTTT. This chain links TRBV5-1 with TRBJ2-3; D not certain. There are 11 residues in the CDR3. Trimming stripped 2 bases from V and 8 bases from J, with 6 bases between. Germline V lookup: CDR1 SGHRS, CDR2 YFSETQ.

The V gene is TRBV19, the J gene TRBJ1-1, with TRBD1 matching over 7 bases. This CDR3 comprises 15 residues. V lost 4 bases to trimming and J lost 0 bases; unmatched junction nucleotides: 5. Germline values: CDR1 LNHDA, CDR2 SQIVND (reference sequence). CDR3 sequence: CASSTRTGLNTEAFF. The CDR3 DNA reads as TGTGCCAGTAGTACCAGGACAGGACTGAACACTGAAGCTTTCTTT.

V gene TRBV7-3 combines with J gene TRBJ1-5; D perhaps matches TRBD1 (5 bases). Germline V gives CDR1 SGHTA, CDR2 FQGTGA. There are 18 residues in the CDR3. The germline V and J ends were trimmed by 5 bases and 2 bases, with 22 bases remaining between them. The CDR3 region is CASSPRRDPLNGNQPQHF. As DNA, the CDR3 is TGTGCCAGCAGCCCTCGCAGGGATCCACTCAACGGCAATCAGCCCCAGCATTTT.

The chain employs TRBV27 and TRBJ1-1; a weak D match, TRBD1 (5 bases). Germline CDR1 is MNHEY and CDR2 is SMNVEV (reference sequence). The CDR3 runs 14 residues. V was trimmed by 6 bases and J by 5 bases, leaving 16 bases between them. The CDR3 region has the DNA TGTGCCAGCAGCCCCTTTGGACAAGCAACTGAAGCTTTCTTT. This gives the protein CASSPFGQATEAFF.

This sequence joins TRBV24-1 and TRBJ2-1; 9 bases match TRBD2. The germline V gene has CDR1 KGHDR and CDR2 SFDVKD. The CDR3 loop spans 16 amino acids. The V gene end was trimmed by 3 bases and the J gene end by 6 bases; junction bases not matched to a gene: 8. This chain's CDR3 is CATSDISGSALNEQFF. CDR3 nucleotides: TGTGCCACCAGTGATATTAGCGGGAGCGCGCTCAATGAGCAGTTCTTC.

The V and J genes are TRBV4-2 and TRBJ1-5; possible D gene TRBD1, 5 bases. Germline loops: CDR1 LGHNA, CDR2 YNFKEQ. V was cut by 0 bases and J by 1 base, with 10 bases left in between. The CDR3 spans 16 residues. The CDR3 DNA follows: TGTGCCAGCAGCCAAGAGGGCGGGGCGAGCAATCAGCCCCAGCATTTT. Its translation is CASSQEGGASNQPQHF.

The chain carries TRBV20-1 and TRBJ1-1, with a tentative D call TRBD1 (5 bases). The CDR3 has 11 amino acids. The V end was cut by 4 bases, the J end by 8 bases, with 11 bases between. CDR1 is DFQATT and CDR2 is SNEGSKA in the germline V gene (reference sequence). CDR3 sequence: CSATGLGEAFF. The CDR3, as DNA: TGCAGTGCTACGGGACTAGGCGAAGCTTTCTTT.

The chain links TRBV2 to TRBJ1-2; no clear D. Trimming took off 0 bases at V and 0 bases at J, with 11 bases between the two ends. This CDR3 contains 16 residues. The germline V gene encodes CDR1 SNHLY and CDR2 FYNNEI. The DNA for the CDR3 is TGTGCCAGCAGTGAAGCAAGCGATTTAGCTAACTATGGCTACACCTTC. As protein: CASSEASDLANYGYTF.

The V gene is TRBV11-2, the J gene TRBJ1-6; 8 bases are a match to TRBD1. The CDR3 length is 16 residues. V lost 6 bases, J lost 2 bases, and 6 bases stayed unmatched. Per the germline V gene, CDR1 is SGHAT and CDR2 is FQNNGV. The CDR3 is CASRPDRAPYNSPLHF. The CDR3 bases are TGTGCCAGCAGACCGGACAGGGCGCCCTATAATTCACCCCTCCACTTT.

The chain couples TRBV28 to TRBJ2-5, with 11 positions matching TRBD1. With V trimmed by 5 bases and J by 4 bases, 6 bases remained unmatched. The CDR3 extends over 15 amino acids. Germline assignment: CDR1 MDHEN and CDR2 SYDVKM. Here the CDR3 reads CASSASGTGGETQYF. CDR3 DNA sequence: TGTGCCAGCAGTGCCTCTGGGACAGGGGGAGAGACCCAGTACTTC.

The chain couples TRBV12-3 or TRBV12-4 to TRBJ1-2; 9 nucleotides align to TRBD1. The CDR3 has 13 amino acids. V lost 6 bases to trimming and J lost 2 bases; unmatched junction nucleotides: 1. The CDR3 bases are TGTGCCAGCAGAGGGACAGGGAACTATGGCTACACCTTC. Translated, it gives CASRGTGNYGYTF.

J is TRBJ2-2 and V is TRBV28; 10 bases are shared with TRBD1. CDR3 length: 15 residues. Germline CDR1 MDHEN, CDR2 SYDVKM. V trimming: 6 bases; J trimming: 4 bases; junction bases outside the gene matches: 5. In nucleotides, the CDR3 is TGTGCCAGCAGGAGACAGGGGGCGACCACCGGGGAGCTGTTTTTT. Translation: CASRRQGATTGELFF.

J is TRBJ2-7 and V is TRBV6-2 or TRBV6-3; 8 positions match TRBD1. The CDR3 runs 19 residues. CDR1 and CDR2 (germline): MNHEY, SVGEGT. The J segment lost 4 bases and the V segment lost 5 bases, leaving 22 bases of the junction unmatched. The CDR3 DNA sequence: TGTGCCAGCAGTCGGGCCGTGATTATAGGGGACAGGCAGCTTTACGAGCAGTACTTC. Translating it yields CASSRAVIIGDRQLYEQYF.

The rearrangement links TRBV9 to TRBJ2-2; 7 bases fit TRBD2. CDR3 size: 16 residues. Germline CDR1 reads SGDLS; CDR2 reads YYNGEE. J lost 4 bases, V lost 0 bases, and 6 bases had no gene match. This CDR3 is CASSVASLAVTGELFF. In nucleotides, the CDR3 is TGTGCCAGCAGCGTAGCCTCCCTAGCGGTCACCGGGGAGCTGTTTTTT.

The chain joins TRBV3-1 (or the pseudogene TRBV3-2) to TRBJ1-5; possibly TRBD1 for D (6 bases). Trimming cost V 4 bases and J 6 bases, with 13 bases left between them. The germline V gene has CDR1 LGHDT and CDR2 YNNKEL (reference sequence). The CDR3 length is 14 residues. DNA of the CDR3: TGTGCCAGCAGCCTAGGGGGGGGCGGTCAGCCCCAGCATTTT. The encoded protein is CASSLGGGGQPQHF.

The chain couples TRBV4-1 to TRBJ1-5; 7 nucleotides line up with TRBD1. There are 15 residues in the CDR3. Looked up from germline, CDR1 is MGHRA and CDR2 is YSYEKL. Germline trimming cut 0 bases from V and 5 bases from J; bases unmatched to any gene: 4. The CDR3, as DNA: TGCGCCAGCAGCCAAGATTTCACAGGGGATCAGCCCCAGCATTTT. Translating it yields CASSQDFTGDQPQHF.

The V gene is TRBV7-2, the J gene TRBJ2-3, with a possible D match to TRBD2 (5 bases). The CDR3 loop spans 14 amino acids. CDR1 and CDR2 from the germline V gene are SGHTA and FQGNSA. V was clipped by 6 bases and J by 0 bases, with 10 bases between them. The chain's CDR3 is CASRRSGSTDTQYF. CDR3 DNA sequence: TGTGCCAGCAGAAGGAGCGGTAGCACAGATACGCAGTATTTT. The variable domain in full, completed from reference TRBV7-2 and TRBJ2-3, reads GAGVSQSPSNKVTEKGKDVELRCDPISGHTALYWYRQSLGQGLEFLIYFQGNSAPDKSGLPSDRFSAERTGGSVSTLTIQRTQQEDSAVYLCASRRSGSTDTQYFGPGTRLTVL.

The V call is TRBV2, the J call TRBJ1-5; 7 nucleotides match TRBD1. Germline V gene sequence: CDR1 SNHLY, CDR2 FYNNEI. J lost 11 bases, V lost 4 bases, and 14 bases had no gene match. The CDR3 consists of 15 residues. The CDR3 sequence is CASSASGTAVGTQHF. The CDR3 bases are TGTGCCAGCAGTGCGTCCGGGACAGCGGTAGGAACCCAGCATTTT.